The next 18 T cell receptor beta chains were all read from a single sample in a study of T cell responses to AZD1222 COVID-19 vaccine. TCRdb keeps only in-frame clones here, not all; method: immunoSEQ multiplex PCR. The repertoire consists of about 60,000 clones, with about 86% occurring once and the leading ten covering 16%. The sample here was peripheral blood, taken on day 0 of AZD1222 vaccination. These receptors were collected from an adult in good health.

The chain uses TRBV2 and TRBJ2-7; 7 bases are a match to TRBD1. After removal of 3 bases from V and 13 bases from J, the junction contained 18 bases not matched to a gene. CDR3 length: 15 residues. Per the germline V gene, CDR1 is SNHLY and CDR2 is FYNNEI. CDR3 in amino acids: CASSDGLGDRDGKYF. CDR3 bases: TGTGCCAGCAGTGATGGGTTAGGAGACAGGGATGGGAAATACTTC.

By sample fraction, this clone is medium-sized. The chain uses TRBV7-6 and TRBJ2-3, with 11 bases identical to TRBD2. The CDR3 is 16 residues long. Germline loops: CDR1 SGHVS, CDR2 FNYEAQ. J was trimmed by 6 bases and V by 3 bases; bases with no gene match: 8. The CDR3 sequence is CASSLASGRRGDTQYF. The CDR3 nucleotides read TGTGCCAGCAGCTTGGCTAGCGGGAGGAGAGGGGATACGCAGTATTTT.

The chain uses TRBV30 and TRBJ2-7, with D possibly TRBD2 on 6 matching bases. The germline CDR1 and CDR2 sequences are GTSNPN and SVGIG (reference sequence). V dropped 0 bases and J dropped 7 bases, with 19 bases sitting between them. The CDR3 sequence is 15 residues long. The CDR3 nucleotides read TGTGCCTGGAGTGTACGGGGTCTAGCGCAGGGAGAGCAGTACTTC. Its protein is CAWSVRGLAQGEQYF.

This clone was observed a single time. The chain recombines TRBV7-2 with TRBJ1-1; D unclear. Germline V CDR1 and CDR2: SGHTA, FQGNSA. CDR3 length: 14 residues. The V end lost 1 base, the J end lost 1 base, and 7 bases lay between the germline ends. The CDR3 DNA sequence: TGTGCCAGCAGCTTAGACCCGGGGAACACTGAAGCTTTCTTT. This gives the protein CASSLDPGNTEAFF.

The chain couples TRBV6-5 to TRBJ1-4; maybe TRBD1 (6 bases). Germline V gene data show CDR1 as MNHEY and CDR2 as SVGAGI. This CDR3 is built from 15 residues. V gave up 5 bases and J gave up 3 bases, with 13 bases separating them. Here the CDR3 DNA reads TGTGCCAGCAGTCTGGGGGCTACAGCTAATGAAAAACTGTTTTTT. This translates into CASSLGATANEKLFF.

The rearrangement links TRBV2 to TRBJ1-2, with 7 nucleotides matching TRBD1. Germline V lookup: CDR1 SNHLY, CDR2 FYNNEI. With 7 bases clipped from V and 7 bases from J, the junction kept 12 bases outside the gene matches. The CDR3 is 14 residues long. The CDR3 DNA reads TGTGCCAGCACCCCGAGGTGGGACAGAGGTGGCTACACCTTC. Translating it yields CASTPRWDRGGYTF.

This chain joins TRBV2 and TRBJ2-7; D uncertain. Trimming took 3 bases from V and 4 from J, leaving 10 bases between them. CDR1 is SNHLY, CDR2 FYNNEI, per germline. The CDR3 is 13 residues long. The CDR3 DNA reads TGTGCCAGCAGTGAGCCGGTTTATTACGAGCAGTACTTC. Translation gives CASSEPVYYEQYF. The whole variable domain, filled in from reference TRBV2 and TRBJ2-7, reads EPEVTQTPSHQVTQMGQEVILRCVPISNHLYFYWYRQILGQKVEFLVSFYNNEISEKSEIFDDQFSVERPDGSNFTLKIRSTKLEDSAMYFCASSEPVYYEQYFGPGTRLTVT.

This clone was counted once. J is TRBJ1-1 and V is TRBV20-1; no firm D call. The CDR3 loop spans 13 amino acids. Trimming pared 3 bases from V and 2 bases from J, leaving 10 bases between. CDR1 and CDR2 from the germline V gene are DFQATT and SNEGSKA (reference sequence). CDR3 nucleotides: TGCAGTGCTAGTGCCCTGATAAACACTGAAGCTTTCTTT. It is translated as CSASALINTEAFF.

This chain links TRBV19 with TRBJ1-6; D perhaps matches TRBD1 (5 bases). Germline assignment: CDR1 LNHDA and CDR2 SQIVND (reference sequence). This CDR3 is built from 14 residues. Trimming took off 2 bases at V and 7 bases at J, with 9 bases between the two ends. DNA for the CDR3: TGTGCCAGTAGTATACGGGACCCGAATTCACCCCTCCACTTT. Its protein is CASSIRDPNSPLHF.

The chain employs TRBV6-5 and TRBJ2-7, with D possibly being TRBD1 (6 bases). Trimming removed 4 bases at V and 6 bases at J, with 13 bases between. Germline CDR1 MNHEY, CDR2 SVGAGI. The CDR3 runs 13 residues. CDR3 coding DNA: TGTGCCAGCAGTTCAAACCGCAGGGGCGAGCAGTACTTC. It translates to CASSSNRRGEQYF.

The chain couples TRBV19 to TRBJ1-5; no clear D. Germline assignment: CDR1 LNHDA and CDR2 SQIVND (reference sequence). The length of the CDR3 is 15 residues. Trimming took 5 bases from V and 0 from J, leaving 11 bases between them. DNA of the CDR3: TGTGCCAGTAGTGTAAGTGCTTATAGCAATCAGCCCCAGCATTTT. This codes for CASSVSAYSNQPQHF.

The rearrangement uses TRBV7-8 and TRBJ1-1, with 9 positions matching TRBD1. Germline CDR1 SGHVS, CDR2 FQNEAQ. CDR3 length equals 14 residues. V was pared by 3 bases and J by 4 bases, with 3 bases of the junction left unmatched. The CDR3 reads CASSFTGGVTEAFF. As DNA, the CDR3 is TGTGCCAGCAGCTTTACAGGGGGCGTCACTGAAGCTTTCTTT.

The chain combines TRBV29-1 with TRBJ2-1; D may correspond to TRBD1 or TRBD2 (5 bases each). CDR1 and CDR2 from the germline V gene are SQVTM and ANQGSEA. The CDR3 is 13 residues long. V was clipped by 4 bases and J by 6 bases, with 13 bases between them. CDR3 nucleotides: TGCAGCGTTGCGTGGGGACCCACCAATGAGCAGTTCTTC. Translated, it gives CSVAWGPTNEQFF.

The chain recombines TRBV6-5 with TRBJ2-7, with D tentatively TRBD1 or TRBD2 (5 bases each). Germline CDR1 is MNHEY and CDR2 is SVGAGI. The V gene lost 0 bases and the J gene lost 6 bases, with 12 bases spanning the gap. The CDR3 extends over 14 amino acids. The CDR3 region is CASSYSGVVGEQYF. Written as DNA, the CDR3 is TGTGCCAGCAGTTACTCGGGGGTGGTGGGCGAGCAGTACTTC.

This clone was observed once. CDR3 nucleotide sequence: TGTGCCAGTAACGGGGACAGGGGCTATGGCTACACCTTC. Its translation is CASNGDRGYGYTF. The V and J genes are TRBV19 and TRBJ1-2, with 10 bases lining up with TRBD1. Germline CDR1 reads LNHDA; CDR2 reads SQIVND (reference sequence). J lost 4 bases, V lost 7 bases, and 3 bases had no gene match. The CDR3 spans 13 residues.

The chain joins TRBV6-2 or TRBV6-3 to TRBJ1-5; no firm D call. Looked up from germline, CDR1 is MNHEY and CDR2 is SVGEGT. The ends were cut back, 5 bases at V and 5 bases at J, with 10 bases in the middle. The CDR3 is 13 amino acids. The CDR3 coding sequence is TGTGCCAGCAGTCGAATCTCAGATCAGCCCCAGCATTTT. It is translated as CASSRISDQPQHF.

This rearrangement joins TRBV19 to TRBJ2-7; a possible D gene is TRBD1 (6 bases). The germline V gene encodes CDR1 LNHDA and CDR2 SQIVND (reference sequence). Trimming stripped 3 bases from V and 3 bases from J, with 12 bases between. This CDR3 comprises 14 residues. CDR3 protein: CASSIDGGHYEQYF. The DNA for the CDR3 is TGTGCCAGTAGTATCGATGGGGGACACTACGAGCAGTACTTC.

This rearrangement joins TRBV30 to TRBJ2-2, with a possible D match to TRBD1 (6 bases). The CDR3 is made up of 14 amino acids. V was cut by 2 bases and J by 4 bases, with 11 bases left in between. The V gene's germline CDR1 is GTSNPN and CDR2 SVGIG (reference sequence). The CDR3 coding sequence is TGTGCCTGGAGTCTAAGACAGGCCACCGGGGAGCTGTTTTTT. This translates into CAWSLRQATGELFF.